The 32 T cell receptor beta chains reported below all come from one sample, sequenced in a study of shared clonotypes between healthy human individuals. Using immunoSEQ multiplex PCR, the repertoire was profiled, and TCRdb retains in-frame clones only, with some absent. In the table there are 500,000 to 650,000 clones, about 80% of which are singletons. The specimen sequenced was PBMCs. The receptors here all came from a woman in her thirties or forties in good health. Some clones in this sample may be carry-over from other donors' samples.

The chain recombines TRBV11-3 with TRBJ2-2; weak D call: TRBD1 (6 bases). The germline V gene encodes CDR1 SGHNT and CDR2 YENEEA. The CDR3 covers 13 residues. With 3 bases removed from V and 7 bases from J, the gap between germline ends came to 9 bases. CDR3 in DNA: TGTGCCAGCAGCTTTAACAGGGACGGGGAGCTGTTTTTT. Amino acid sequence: CASSFNRDGELFF.

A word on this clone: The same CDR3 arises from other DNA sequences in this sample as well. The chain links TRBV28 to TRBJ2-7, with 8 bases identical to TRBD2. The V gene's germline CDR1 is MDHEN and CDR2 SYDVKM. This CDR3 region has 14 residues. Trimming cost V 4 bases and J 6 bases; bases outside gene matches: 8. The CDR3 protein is CASSWLAGRGEQYF. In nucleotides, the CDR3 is TGTGCCAGCAGTTGGTTAGCGGGACGGGGCGAGCAGTACTTC.

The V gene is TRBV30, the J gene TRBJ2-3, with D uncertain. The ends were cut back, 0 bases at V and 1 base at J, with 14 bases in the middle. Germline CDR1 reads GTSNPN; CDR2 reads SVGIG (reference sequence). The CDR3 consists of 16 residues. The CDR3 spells CAWSVPPLGGTDTQYF. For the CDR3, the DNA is TGTGCCTGGAGTGTACCTCCCCTTGGTGGCACAGATACGCAGTATTTT. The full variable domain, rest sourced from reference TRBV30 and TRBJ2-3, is SQTIHQWPATLVQPVGSPLSLECTVEGTSNPNLYWYRQAAGRGLQLLFYSVGIGQISSEVPQNLSASRPQDRQFILSSKKLLLSDSGFYLCAWSVPPLGGTDTQYFGPGTRLTVL.

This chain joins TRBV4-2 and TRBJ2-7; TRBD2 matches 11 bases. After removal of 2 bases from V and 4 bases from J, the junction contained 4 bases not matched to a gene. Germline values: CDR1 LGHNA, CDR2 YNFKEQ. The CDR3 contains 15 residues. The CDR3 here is CASSQTGTSGYEQYF. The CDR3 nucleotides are TGTGCCAGCAGCCAAACCGGGACTAGCGGTTACGAGCAGTACTTC.

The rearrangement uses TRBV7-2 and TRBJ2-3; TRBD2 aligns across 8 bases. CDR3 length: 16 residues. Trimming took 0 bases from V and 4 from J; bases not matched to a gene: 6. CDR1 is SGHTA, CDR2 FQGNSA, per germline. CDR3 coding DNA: TGTGCCAGCAGCTTAGCGCTAAGCGGGAGTGCAGATACGCAGTATTTT. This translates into CASSLALSGSADTQYF.

The CDR3 nucleotides are TGCGCCAGCAGCCTAAAGGGACTAGCGGGAGGGCAAGAGACCCAGTACTTC. Protein product: CASSLKGLAGGQETQYF. V and J are TRBV5-1 and TRBJ2-5; TRBD2 agrees at 16 bases. Germline V gives CDR1 SGHRS, CDR2 YFSETQ. After removal of 4 bases from V and 2 bases from J, the junction contained 5 bases not matched to a gene. The CDR3 runs to 17 residues.

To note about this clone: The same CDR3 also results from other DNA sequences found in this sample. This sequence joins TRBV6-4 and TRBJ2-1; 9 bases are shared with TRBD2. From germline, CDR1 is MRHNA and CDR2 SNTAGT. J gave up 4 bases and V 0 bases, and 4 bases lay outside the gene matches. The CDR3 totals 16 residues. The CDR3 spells CASSDSASGDYNEQFF. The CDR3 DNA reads TGTGCCAGCAGTGACTCGGCTAGCGGGGATTACAATGAGCAGTTCTTC.

The CDR3 region is CASSLQGAPTGELFF. In DNA, the CDR3 is TGTGCCAGCAGCTTACAGGGGGCGCCCACCGGGGAGCTGTTTTTT. The chain joins TRBV7-2 to TRBJ2-2; 8 nucleotides align to TRBD1. The junction had 3 bases not matched to a gene; V was cut back by 2 bases and J by 4 bases. This CDR3 has 15 residues. CDR1 is SGHTA, CDR2 FQGNSA, per germline.

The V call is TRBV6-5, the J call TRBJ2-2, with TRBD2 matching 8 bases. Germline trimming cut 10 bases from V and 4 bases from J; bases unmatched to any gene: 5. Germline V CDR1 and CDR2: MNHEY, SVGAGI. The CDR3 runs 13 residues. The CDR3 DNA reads TGTGCCACGGGGGGGCCTGGCACCGGGGAGCTGTTTTTT. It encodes CATGGPGTGELFF.

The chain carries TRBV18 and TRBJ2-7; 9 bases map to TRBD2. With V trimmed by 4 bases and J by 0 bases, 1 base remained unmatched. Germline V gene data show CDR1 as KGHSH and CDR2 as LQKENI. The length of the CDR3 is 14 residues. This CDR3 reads CASSLAGDSYEQYF. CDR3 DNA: TGTGCCAGCTCACTAGCGGGGGACTCCTACGAGCAGTACTTC.

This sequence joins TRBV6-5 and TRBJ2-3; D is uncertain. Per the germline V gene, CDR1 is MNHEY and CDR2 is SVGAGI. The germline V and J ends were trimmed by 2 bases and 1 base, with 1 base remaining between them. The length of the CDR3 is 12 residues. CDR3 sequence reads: CASSYGTDTQYF. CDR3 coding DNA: TGTGCCAGCAGTTACGGCACAGATACGCAGTATTTT.

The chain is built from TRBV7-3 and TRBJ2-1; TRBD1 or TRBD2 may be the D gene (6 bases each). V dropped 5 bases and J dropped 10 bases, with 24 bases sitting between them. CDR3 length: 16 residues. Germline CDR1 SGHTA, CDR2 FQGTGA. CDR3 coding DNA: TGTGCCAGCAGCCTCCTAGGACTGGGGGCGGAGGGAGAGCAGTTCTTC. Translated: CASSLLGLGAEGEQFF.

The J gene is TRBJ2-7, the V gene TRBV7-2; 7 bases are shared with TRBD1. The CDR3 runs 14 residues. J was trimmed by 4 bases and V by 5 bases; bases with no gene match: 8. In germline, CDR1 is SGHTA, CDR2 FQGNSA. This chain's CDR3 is CASSPRQGTYEQYF. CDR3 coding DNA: TGTGCCAGCAGCCCCCGACAGGGAACGTACGAGCAGTACTTC. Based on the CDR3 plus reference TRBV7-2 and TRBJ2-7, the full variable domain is GAGVSQSPSNKVTEKGKDVELRCDPISGHTALYWYRQSLGQGLEFLIYFQGNSAPDKSGLPSDRFSAERTGGSVSTLTIQRTQQEDSAVYLCASSPRQGTYEQYFGPGTRLTVT.

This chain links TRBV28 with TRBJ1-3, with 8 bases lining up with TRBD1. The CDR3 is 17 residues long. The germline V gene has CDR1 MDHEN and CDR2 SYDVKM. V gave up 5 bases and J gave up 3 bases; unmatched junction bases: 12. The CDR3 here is CASSDRTGLRSGNTIYF. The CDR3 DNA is TGTGCCAGCAGTGATAGGACAGGGCTTCGGAGTGGAAACACCATATATTTT.

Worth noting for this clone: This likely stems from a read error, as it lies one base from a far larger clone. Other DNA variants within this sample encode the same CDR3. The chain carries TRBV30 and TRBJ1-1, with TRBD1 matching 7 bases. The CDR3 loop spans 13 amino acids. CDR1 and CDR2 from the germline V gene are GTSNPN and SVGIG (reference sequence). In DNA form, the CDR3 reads TGTGCCTGGAGCGACAGGGCCTACACTGAAGCCTTCTTT. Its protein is CAWSDRAYTEAFF.

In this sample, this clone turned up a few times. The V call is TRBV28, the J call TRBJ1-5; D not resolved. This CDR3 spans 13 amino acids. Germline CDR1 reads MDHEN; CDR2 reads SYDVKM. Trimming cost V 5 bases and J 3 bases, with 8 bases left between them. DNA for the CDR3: TGTGCCAGCAGTCTAGATAACAATCAGCCCCAGCATTTT. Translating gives CASSLDNNQPQHF.

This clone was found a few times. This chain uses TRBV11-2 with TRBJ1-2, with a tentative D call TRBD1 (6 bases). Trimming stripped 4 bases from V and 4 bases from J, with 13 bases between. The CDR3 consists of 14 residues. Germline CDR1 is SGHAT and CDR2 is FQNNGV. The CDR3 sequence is CASSSNRAPYGYTF. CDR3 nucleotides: TGTGCCAGCAGCTCCAACAGGGCCCCCTATGGCTACACCTTC.

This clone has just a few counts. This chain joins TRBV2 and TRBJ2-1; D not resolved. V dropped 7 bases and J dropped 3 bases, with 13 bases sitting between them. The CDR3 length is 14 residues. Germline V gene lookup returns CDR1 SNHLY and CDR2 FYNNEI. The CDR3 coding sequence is TGTGCCAGCACCTCCTTTTACAGCTACAATGAGCAGTTCTTC. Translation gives CASTSFYSYNEQFF.

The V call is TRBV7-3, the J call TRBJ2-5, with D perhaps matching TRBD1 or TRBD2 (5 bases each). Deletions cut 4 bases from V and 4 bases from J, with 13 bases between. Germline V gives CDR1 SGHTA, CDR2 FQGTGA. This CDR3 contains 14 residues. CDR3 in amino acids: CASSSGTDGETQYF. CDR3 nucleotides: TGTGCCAGCAGCTCGGGGACCGACGGAGAGACCCAGTACTTC.

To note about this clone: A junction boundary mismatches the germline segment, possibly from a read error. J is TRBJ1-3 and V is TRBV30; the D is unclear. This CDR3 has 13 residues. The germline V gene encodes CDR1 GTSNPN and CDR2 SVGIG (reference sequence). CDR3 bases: TGTGCCTGCCACAGCGGTTCCGGAAACGCCATATATTTT. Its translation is CACHSGSGNAIYF.

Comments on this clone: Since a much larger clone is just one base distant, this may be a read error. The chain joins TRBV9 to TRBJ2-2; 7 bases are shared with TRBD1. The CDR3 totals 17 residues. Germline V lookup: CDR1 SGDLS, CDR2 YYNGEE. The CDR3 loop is CASSVATTGRGTGEPFF. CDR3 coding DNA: TGTGCCAGCAGCGTAGCTACGACAGGGAGAGGTACCGGGGAGCCGTTTTTT.

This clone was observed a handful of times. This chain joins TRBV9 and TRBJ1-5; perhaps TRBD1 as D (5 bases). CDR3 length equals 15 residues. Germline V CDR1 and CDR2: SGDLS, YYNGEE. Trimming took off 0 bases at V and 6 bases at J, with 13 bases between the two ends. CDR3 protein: CASSVDGTPAQPQHF. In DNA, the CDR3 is TGTGCCAGCAGCGTAGATGGGACCCCGGCTCAGCCCCAGCATTTT.

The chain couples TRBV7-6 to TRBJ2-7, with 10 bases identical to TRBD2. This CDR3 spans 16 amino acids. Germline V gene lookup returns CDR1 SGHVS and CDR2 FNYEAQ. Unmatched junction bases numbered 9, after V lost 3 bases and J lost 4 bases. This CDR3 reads CASSFRASGSFYEQYF. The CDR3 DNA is TGTGCCAGCAGCTTTAGGGCTAGCGGGAGTTTTTACGAGCAGTACTTC.

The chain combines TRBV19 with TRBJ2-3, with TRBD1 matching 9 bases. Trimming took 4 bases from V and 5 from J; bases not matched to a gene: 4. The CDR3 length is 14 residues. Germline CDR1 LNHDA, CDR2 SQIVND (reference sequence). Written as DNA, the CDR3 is TGTGCCAGTAGTACAACAGGGGGCGTAGATACGCAGTATTTT. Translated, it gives CASSTTGGVDTQYF.

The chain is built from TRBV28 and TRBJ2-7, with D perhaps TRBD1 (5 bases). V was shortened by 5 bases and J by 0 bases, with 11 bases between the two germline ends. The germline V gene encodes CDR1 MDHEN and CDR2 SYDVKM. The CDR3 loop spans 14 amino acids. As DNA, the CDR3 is TGTGCCAGCAGTCCCGAACAGGACTCCTACGAGCAGTACTTC. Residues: CASSPEQDSYEQYF. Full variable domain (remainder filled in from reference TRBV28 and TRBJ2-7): DVKVTQSSRYLVKRTGEKVFLECVQDMDHENMFWYRQDPGLGLRLIYFSYDVKMKEKGDIPEGYSVSREKKERFSLILESASTNQTSMYLCASSPEQDSYEQYFGPGTRLTVT.

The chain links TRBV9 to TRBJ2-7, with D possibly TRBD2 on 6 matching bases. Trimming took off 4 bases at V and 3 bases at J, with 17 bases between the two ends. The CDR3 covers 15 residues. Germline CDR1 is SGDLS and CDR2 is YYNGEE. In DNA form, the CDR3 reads TGTGCCAGCAGCACACAGCCGGGACTTAACTACGAGCAGTACTTC. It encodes CASSTQPGLNYEQYF.

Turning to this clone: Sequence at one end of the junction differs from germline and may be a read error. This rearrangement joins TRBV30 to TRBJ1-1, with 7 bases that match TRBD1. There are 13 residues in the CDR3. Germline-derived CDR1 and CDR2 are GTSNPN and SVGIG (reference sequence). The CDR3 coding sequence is TGTGCCTGGGGACAGGTGAGGGAGGCTAGCAAGGGCTTT. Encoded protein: CAWGQVREASKGF.

The CDR3 is CASSVDGLAGGAQYF. DNA of the CDR3: TGTGCCAGCAGCGTAGACGGACTAGCGGGCGGAGCGCAGTATTTT. The gene calls are TRBV9 and TRBJ2-3; 11 nucleotides match TRBD2. CDR1 is SGDLS and CDR2 is YYNGEE in the germline V gene. V shed 0 bases and J 10 bases; nucleotides not matched to a gene: 7. The CDR3 extends over 15 amino acids.

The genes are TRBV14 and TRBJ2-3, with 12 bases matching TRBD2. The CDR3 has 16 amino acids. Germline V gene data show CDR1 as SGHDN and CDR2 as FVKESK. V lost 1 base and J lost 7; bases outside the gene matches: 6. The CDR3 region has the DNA TGTGCCAGCAGCCAAGTGACTAGCGGGAGAATCAATACGCAGTATTTT. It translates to CASSQVTSGRINTQYF.

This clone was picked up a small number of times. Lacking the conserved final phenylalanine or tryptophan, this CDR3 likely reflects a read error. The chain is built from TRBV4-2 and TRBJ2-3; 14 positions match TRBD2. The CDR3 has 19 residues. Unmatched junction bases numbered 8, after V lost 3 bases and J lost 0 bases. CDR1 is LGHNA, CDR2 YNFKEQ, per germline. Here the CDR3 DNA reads TGTGCCAGCAGCCAGGGACTAGCGGGAGCGGGAGGGAGCACAGATACGCAGTATTCT. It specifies CASSQGLAGAGGSTDTQYS.

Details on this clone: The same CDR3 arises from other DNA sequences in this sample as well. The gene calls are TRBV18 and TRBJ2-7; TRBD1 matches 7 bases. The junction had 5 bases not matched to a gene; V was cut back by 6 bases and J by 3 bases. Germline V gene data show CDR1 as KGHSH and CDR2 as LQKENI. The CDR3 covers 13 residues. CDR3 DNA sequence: TGTGCCAGCTCCCCTAGGGACAGCTACGAGCAGTACTTC. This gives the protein CASSPRDSYEQYF.

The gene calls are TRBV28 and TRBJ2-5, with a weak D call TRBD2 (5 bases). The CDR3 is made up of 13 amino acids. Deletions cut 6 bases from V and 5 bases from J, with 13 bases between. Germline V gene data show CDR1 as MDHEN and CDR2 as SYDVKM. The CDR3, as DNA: TGTGCCAGCAGACCTAGCAGGCGGGAGACCCAGTACTTC. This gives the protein CASRPSRRETQYF.